In its sample, the clone carrying this T cell receptor beta chain was seen many times. The antigen is unknown. The lymph nodes were axillary draining lymph nodes from breast cancer patients. Germline V gives CDR1 LNHNV, CDR2 YYDKDF (reference sequence). V lost 2 bases and J lost 5, with 12 bases in between. CDR3 length: 14 amino acids. This sample stems from a study of breast tumors, draining lymph nodes, adjacent tissues. General study findings and limits: Findings are consistent with lymph node origin and intratumoral expansion of most tumor T cells. That most tumor T cells come from lymph nodes remained unproven.

TCRdb reprocessed the multiplex PCR reads with MiXCR, giving one entry per CDR3 protein. Here the sample spans 200,000 to 300,000 distinct CDR3 sequences, 30% being singletons. The sequenced sample consisted of axillary lymph node tissue. This receptor was taken from a female donor with breast cancer. Some clones in this sample may be carry-over from other donors' samples. V is TRBV15 and J is TRBJ2-5; D is unclear. The CDR3 nucleotides read TGTGCCACCAGCAGATTCACGGTTGGGGAGACCCAGTACTTC. Residues: CATSRFTVGETQYF.